These T cell receptor beta chains were read from a single sample in a study of Graves' ophthalmopathy and Graves' hyperthyroidism. TCRdb re-called the multiplex PCR reads with MiXCR, one entry per CDR3 protein. Among 580,000 or so distinct CDR3 sequences listed, about 40% were seen once. Source material: peripheral blood or thyroid tissue (not recorded which). The receptor set was obtained from an adult man with Graves' hyperthyroidism. CDR3s include the opening cysteine and the closing phenylalanine or tryptophan. Each record gives: V gene, D gene, clone size, J gene, CDR3 DNA, CDR3 protein. D genes are given only for firm matches. Some rows mark clone size as missing; the rest say once, few, many or name a class of expanded clone.

V gene: TRBV9; D gene: .; clone size: .; J gene: TRBJ1-2; CDR3 DNA: TGTGCCAGCAGCTTGTCGGTGGCCTATGGCTACACCTTC; CDR3 protein: CASSLSVAYGYTF
V gene: TRBV20-1; D gene: TRBD1; clone size: many; J gene: TRBJ2-7; CDR3 DNA: TGCAGTGCTCGGGACAGGGGGCCATCCTACGAGCAGTACTTC; CDR3 protein: CSARDRGPSYEQYF
V gene: TRBV28; D gene: .; clone size: .; J gene: TRBJ2-1; CDR3 DNA: TGTGCCAGCAGAACCGGGACAGAGCAGTTCTTC; CDR3 protein: CASRTGTEQFF
V gene: TRBV2; D gene: .; clone size: few; J gene: TRBJ1-2; CDR3 DNA: TGTGCCAGCAGTGAAAGTGTAATAGCTAACTATGGCTACACCTTC; CDR3 protein: CASSESVIANYGYTF
V gene: TRBV27; D gene: .; clone size: many; J gene: TRBJ1-2; CDR3 DNA: TGTGCCAGCAGTGACGGTTTGTGGGGCTACACCTTC; CDR3 protein: CASSDGLWGYTF
V gene: TRBV19; D gene: .; clone size: .; J gene: TRBJ2-7; CDR3 DNA: TGTGCCAGTACCCCTAGGGGACACAGCTACGAGCAGTACTTC; CDR3 protein: CASTPRGHSYEQYF
V gene: TRBV7-8; D gene: TRBD1; clone size: many; J gene: TRBJ2-7; CDR3 DNA: TGTGCCAGCAGCTCGGGCACTCCGGGGACAGGGTCTATCTACGAGCAGTACTTC; CDR3 protein: CASSSGTPGTGSIYEQYF
V gene: TRBV20-1; D gene: .; clone size: .; J gene: TRBJ1-5; CDR3 DNA: TGCAGTGCTAGAGTGGTCGGGAACACCGCCAGCAGCGCCCAGCATTTT; CDR3 protein: CSARVVGNTASSAQHF
V gene: TRBV30; D gene: TRBD1; clone size: .; J gene: TRBJ1-2; CDR3 DNA: TGTGCCTGGACGTACATGCCAGGGGGGCTAAATGGCTACACCTTC; CDR3 protein: CAWTYMPGGLNGYTF
V gene: TRBV29-1; D gene: TRBD1; clone size: .; J gene: TRBJ1-2; CDR3 DNA: TGCAGCGCAGGACAGGCCTCGGCTGGCTACACCTTC; CDR3 protein: CSAGQASAGYTF
V gene: TRBV2; D gene: .; clone size: .; J gene: TRBJ2-7; CDR3 DNA: TGTGCCAGCAGTGGTGAAACGGCTGAGCAGTACTTC; CDR3 protein: CASSGETAEQYF
V gene: TRBV7-9; D gene: .; clone size: few; J gene: TRBJ2-6; CDR3 DNA: TGTGCCAGCAGCTCCGTCTGGGCAACGCCTTTCTCTGGGGCCAACGTCCTGACTTTC; CDR3 protein: CASSSVWATPFSGANVLTF
V gene: TRBV29-1; D gene: TRBD1; clone size: .; J gene: TRBJ1-5; CDR3 DNA: TGCAGCTACGGGACAGCCAATCAGCCCCAGCATTTT; CDR3 protein: CSYGTANQPQHF
V gene: TRBV29-1; D gene: TRBD2; clone size: .; J gene: TRBJ2-1; CDR3 DNA: TGCAGCGTTGAGGCTAGCGGGGGTAATGAGCAGTTCTTC; CDR3 protein: CSVEASGGNEQFF
V gene: TRBV7-9; D gene: .; clone size: .; J gene: TRBJ2-3; CDR3 DNA: TGCGCCAGCAGCCAAGCAGTTTCAGGGGCAGTCGTCTCCCCAGATACGCAGTATTTT; CDR3 protein: CASSQAVSGAVVSPDTQYF
V gene: TRBV6-5; D gene: .; clone size: many; J gene: TRBJ2-6; CDR3 DNA: TGTGCCAGCAGCCGACAGTCTGGGGCCAACGTCCTGACTTTC; CDR3 protein: CASSRQSGANVLTF
V gene: TRBV3-1; D gene: .; clone size: .; J gene: TRBJ1-6; CDR3 DNA: TGTGCCAGCAGCCAAGTGGCCAGCTATAATTCACCCCTCCACTTT; CDR3 protein: CASSQVASYNSPLHF
V gene: TRBV12-3/TRBV12-4; D gene: .; clone size: many; J gene: TRBJ1-1; CDR3 DNA: TGCGCCAGCAGCTTCGGGGGGGGGACTGAAGCTTTCTTT; CDR3 protein: CASSFGGGTEAFF
V gene: TRBV30; D gene: .; clone size: few; J gene: TRBJ2-6; CDR3 DNA: TGTGCCTGGTCAGCGGGGGCCAACGTCCTGACTTTC; CDR3 protein: CAWSAGANVLTF
V gene: TRBV4-1; D gene: TRBD1; clone size: .; J gene: TRBJ1-5; CDR3 DNA: TGCGCCAGCAGCCAAGATGACAGGGGGAGCAATCAGACCCAGCATTTT; CDR3 protein: CASSQDDRGSNQTQHF
V gene: TRBV4-1; D gene: .; clone size: many; J gene: TRBJ1-6; CDR3 DNA: TGCGCCAGCAGCCCGTTCGGCTGGCGGGATAATTCACCCCTCCACTTT; CDR3 protein: CASSPFGWRDNSPLHF
V gene: TRBV20-1; D gene: TRBD1; clone size: many; J gene: TRBJ1-1; CDR3 DNA: TGCAGTGCGCTCACCGGGACAGTCAACACTGAAGCTTTCTTT; CDR3 protein: CSALTGTVNTEAFF
V gene: TRBV29-1; D gene: .; clone size: many; J gene: TRBJ1-1; CDR3 DNA: TGCAGCGTTGAAAGATCGGCAGGGAAGAACACTGAAGCTTTCTTT; CDR3 protein: CSVERSAGKNTEAFF
V gene: TRBV11-2; D gene: TRBD2; clone size: .; J gene: TRBJ2-1; CDR3 DNA: TGTGCCAGCAGCTTAGTAACTAGCGGCTACAGTGAGCAGTTCTTC; CDR3 protein: CASSLVTSGYSEQFF
V gene: TRBV29-1; D gene: .; clone size: few; J gene: TRBJ2-3; CDR3 DNA: TGCAGCGTGAGGGGGACCCTCACAGATACGCAGTATTTT; CDR3 protein: CSVRGTLTDTQYF
V gene: TRBV19; D gene: .; clone size: many; J gene: TRBJ1-1; CDR3 DNA: TGTGCCAGTAGTACCGGGACCACCGTCGTAGGAACTGAAGCTTTCTTT; CDR3 protein: CASSTGTTVVGTEAFF
V gene: TRBV7-9; D gene: .; clone size: many; J gene: TRBJ1-2; CDR3 DNA: TGTGCCAGCAGCTCCTTAATAATTGCTAACTATGGCTACACCTTC; CDR3 protein: CASSSLIIANYGYTF
V gene: TRBV29-1; D gene: .; clone size: .; J gene: TRBJ2-5; CDR3 DNA: TGCAGCTTACAACAAGGCCACCAAGAGACCCAGTACTTC; CDR3 protein: CSLQQGHQETQYF
V gene: TRBV7-3; D gene: TRBD1; clone size: .; J gene: TRBJ2-7; CDR3 DNA: TGTGCCAGCAGCTTGGGTAGGCAGGGGGCCGCACAGAACTTC; CDR3 protein: CASSLGRQGAAQNF
V gene: TRBV12-3/TRBV12-4; D gene: .; clone size: many; J gene: TRBJ1-6; CDR3 DNA: TGTGCCAGCAGTTTTCTCCAGGATAATTCACCCCTCCACTTT; CDR3 protein: CASSFLQDNSPLHF
V gene: TRBV29-1; D gene: .; clone size: many; J gene: TRBJ2-5; CDR3 DNA: TGCAGCGTTGGCCCCCTGGGGGGAGCGCTCCAAGAGACCCAGTACTTC; CDR3 protein: CSVGPLGGALQETQYF
V gene: TRBV20-1; D gene: .; clone size: many; J gene: TRBJ1-6; CDR3 DNA: TGCAGTGCTACAGGGGCTAGCTCCTATAATTCACCCCTCCACTTT; CDR3 protein: CSATGASSYNSPLHF
V gene: TRBV29-1; D gene: TRBD1; clone size: many; J gene: TRBJ1-3; CDR3 DNA: TGCAGCGTTGGAGACGACAGGGGCCGAAACACCATATATTTT; CDR3 protein: CSVGDDRGRNTIYF
V gene: TRBV2; D gene: TRBD1; clone size: few; J gene: TRBJ1-1; CDR3 DNA: TGTGCCAGCATTTTAAGACAGGGGGACACTGAAGCTTTCTTT; CDR3 protein: CASILRQGDTEAFF
V gene: TRBV29-1; D gene: .; clone size: many; J gene: TRBJ1-5; CDR3 DNA: TGCAGCGGCAGAGGGCGAAAACAGCCCCAGCATTTT; CDR3 protein: CSGRGRKQPQHF
V gene: TRBV29-1; D gene: .; clone size: .; J gene: TRBJ1-2; CDR3 DNA: TGCAGCGCCAGCAGGGGAGGGGTTGGCGACTATGGCTACACCTTC; CDR3 protein: CSASRGGVGDYGYTF
V gene: TRBV7-9; D gene: .; clone size: many; J gene: TRBJ1-1; CDR3 DNA: TGTGCCAGCAGCTTAGGGTGGGGTCCTATCAGTGGAGCTGAAGCTTTCTTT; CDR3 protein: CASSLGWGPISGAEAFF
V gene: TRBV2; D gene: .; clone size: .; J gene: TRBJ1-6; CDR3 DNA: TGTGCCAGCCGCCAAGAGAATTCACCCCTCCACTTT; CDR3 protein: CASRQENSPLHF
V gene: TRBV5-8; D gene: .; clone size: many; J gene: TRBJ1-2; CDR3 DNA: TGTGCCAGCGCGCCGGGGAACTTCTATGGCTACACCTTC; CDR3 protein: CASAPGNFYGYTF
V gene: TRBV19; D gene: TRBD1; clone size: many; J gene: TRBJ1-4; CDR3 DNA: TGTGCCAGTACGAATTACAGGGGGTCTAATGAAAAACTGTTTTTT; CDR3 protein: CASTNYRGSNEKLFF
V gene: TRBV5-6; D gene: .; clone size: many; J gene: TRBJ1-5; CDR3 DNA: TGTGCCAGCAGCTTGCAGGGTATTATCAATCAGCCCCAGCATTTT; CDR3 protein: CASSLQGIINQPQHF
V gene: TRBV28; D gene: TRBD1; clone size: few; J gene: TRBJ1-5; CDR3 DNA: TGTGCCAGCACTCTTACAGGGGAGCGCAATCAGCCCCAGCATTTT; CDR3 protein: CASTLTGERNQPQHF
V gene: TRBV28; D gene: TRBD1; clone size: many; J gene: TRBJ2-5; CDR3 DNA: TGTGCCAGCAGGAGGGACAGGCTCCAAGAGACCCAGTACTTC; CDR3 protein: CASRRDRLQETQYF
V gene: TRBV20-1; D gene: .; clone size: many; J gene: TRBJ1-4; CDR3 DNA: TGCAGTGCTAGGGGCACAGGGAAAGAACTGTTTTTT; CDR3 protein: CSARGTGKELFF
V gene: TRBV7-9; D gene: .; clone size: .; J gene: TRBJ2-1; CDR3 DNA: TGTGCCACCAGTGACTCCGGACTCCGGAACTACAATGAGCAGTTCTTC; CDR3 protein: CATSDSGLRNYNEQFF
V gene: TRBV20-1; D gene: TRBD1; clone size: many; J gene: TRBJ1-2; CDR3 DNA: TGCAGTTCCCAGGACAGGGGGAGTTATGGCTACACCTTC; CDR3 protein: CSSQDRGSYGYTF
V gene: TRBV29-1; D gene: TRBD1; clone size: many; J gene: TRBJ2-7; CDR3 DNA: TGCAGCGCGGGACAGGGAACATCCTACGAGCAGTACTTC; CDR3 protein: CSAGQGTSYEQYF
V gene: TRBV7-8; D gene: .; clone size: .; J gene: TRBJ2-2; CDR3 DNA: TGTGCCAGCTCACCACAATACAGGGCAGGGCCTCGCACCGGGGAGCTGTTTTTT; CDR3 protein: CASSPQYRAGPRTGELFF
V gene: TRBV11-2; D gene: TRBD2; clone size: .; J gene: TRBJ2-1; CDR3 DNA: TGTGCCAGCAGTTTCGGACTAGCGGGGGGTTCTCGCTACAATGAGCAGTTCTTC; CDR3 protein: CASSFGLAGGSRYNEQFF